This entry lists 12 T cell receptor beta chains sequenced from one sample in a study of T cell repertoires in cytomegalovirus infection (dated by TCRdb to about 2019). Instrument on record: Illumina HiSeq 1500. TCRdb itself trimmed the public reads at Q25 with fastp, ran MiXCR and retained productive beta chains. Identical CDR3 proteins give one entry, which carries the most common genes and DNA. The sample yields about 200,000 distinct CDR3 sequences; roughly 9.8% were counted once. The ten top clones hold roughly 4.8% of the sample. Sequenced sample: PBMCs. The receptor set was obtained from a human donor in good health (CMV status not recorded). Some clones in this sample may be carry-over from other donors' samples.

This clonotype occurred many times. V gene TRBV12-3 or TRBV12-4 combines with J gene TRBJ1-5; possibly TRBD1 for D (6 bases). V lost 2 bases and J 5 bases, leaving 13 bases between the germline ends. The CDR3 is 15 residues long. CDR3 in amino acids: CASSLLVGGHQPQHF. CDR3 in DNA: TGTGCCAGCAGTTTACTCGTTGGGGGGCATCAGCCCCAGCATTTT.

In its sample, this clonotype was seen many times. The chain is built from TRBV28 and TRBJ1-6; tentatively, D is TRBD1 (6 bases). The germline V gene has CDR1 MDHEN and CDR2 SYDVKM. The ends were cut back, 6 bases at V and 7 bases at J, with 16 bases in the middle. The CDR3 covers 15 residues. The CDR3 nucleotides read TGTGCCAGCAGAGCAGTACAGGGTGGGAATTCACCCCTCCACTTT. Amino acid sequence: CASRAVQGGNSPLHF.

The chain links TRBV28 to TRBJ1-6; D is ambiguous. Germline assignment: CDR1 MDHEN and CDR2 SYDVKM. The CDR3 is 14 residues long. With 6 bases removed from V and 8 bases from J, the gap between germline ends came to 14 bases. The CDR3 spells CASSTGLPHSPLHF. In nucleotides, the CDR3 is TGTGCCAGCAGCACGGGCCTACCACATTCACCCCTCCACTTT.

This clonotype was picked up many times. CDR3 sequence reads: CSVGGAPAYEQYF. The CDR3, as DNA: TGCAGCGTTGGGGGGGCACCAGCCTACGAGCAGTACTTC. This chain joins TRBV29-1 and TRBJ2-7, with D tentatively TRBD1 or TRBD2 (6 bases each). CDR1 and CDR2 from the germline V gene are SQVTM and ANQGSEA. This CDR3 comprises 13 residues. Trimming removed 4 bases from V and 2 bases from J, with 12 bases in between.

The V call is TRBV5-6, the J call TRBJ1-4; D gene uncertain. Germline V CDR1 and CDR2: SGHDT, YYEEEE. Trimming removed 4 bases at V and 7 bases at J, with 17 bases between. CDR3 length equals 15 residues. As DNA, the CDR3 is TGTGCCAGCAGCCAGCGGGTAGGGAGGGCTGAAAAACTGTTTTTT. Protein sequence: CASSQRVGRAEKLFF. Full variable domain (rest looked up from reference TRBV5-6 and TRBJ1-4): DAGVTQSPTHLIKTRGQQVTLRCSPKSGHDTVSWYQQALGQGPQFIFQYYEEEERQRGNFPDRFSGHQFPNYSSELNVNALLLGDSALYLCASSQRVGRAEKLFFGSGTQLSVL.

This clonotype has only a few counts. V and J are TRBV11-3 and TRBJ2-2, with D unresolved. Trimming left V 5 bases short and J 1 base short, with 8 bases between. CDR3 size: 14 residues. Germline V gives CDR1 SGHNT, CDR2 YENEEA. For the CDR3, the DNA is TGTGCCAGCAGCCCTTGGCTGAACACCGGGGAGCTGTTTTTT. It specifies CASSPWLNTGELFF. Based on the CDR3 plus reference TRBV11-3 and TRBJ2-2, the full variable domain is EAGVVQSPRYKIIEKKQPVAFWCNPISGHNTLYWYLQNLGQGPELLIRYENEEAVDDSQLPKDRFSAERLKGVDSTLKIQPAELGDSAVYLCASSPWLNTGELFFGEGSRLTVL.

This clonotype was seen many times. The chain links TRBV5-4 to TRBJ1-2, with 8 bases identical to TRBD1. Germline V CDR1 and CDR2: SGHNT, YYREEE (reference sequence). The CDR3 has 15 residues. V trimming: 4 bases; J trimming: 2 bases; junction bases outside the gene matches: 7. This chain's CDR3 is CASSASGGANYGYTF. In DNA, the CDR3 is TGTGCCAGCAGCGCCTCAGGGGGCGCCAACTATGGCTACACCTTC.

This clonotype was observed many times. The J gene is TRBJ1-2, the V gene TRBV7-9, with 8 nucleotides matching TRBD1. Germline assignment: CDR1 SEHNR and CDR2 FQNEAQ (reference sequence). CDR3 length equals 16 residues. Germline trimming cut 4 bases from V and 4 bases from J; bases unmatched to any gene: 11. The CDR3 DNA reads TGTGCCAGCAGCTCTCGAACAGGGGGGATATTCTATGGCTACACCTTC. Protein sequence: CASSSRTGGIFYGYTF.

This clonotype was counted at least ten times. This chain joins TRBV14 and TRBJ2-1; maybe TRBD2 (5 bases). Germline loops: CDR1 SGHDN, CDR2 FVKESK. CDR3 length: 16 amino acids. Trimming took off 1 base at V and 2 bases at J, with 12 bases between the two ends. The CDR3 sequence is CASSQVMRETYNEQFF. The CDR3 coding sequence is TGTGCCAGCAGCCAAGTGATGAGGGAAACCTACAATGAGCAGTTCTTC.

The CDR3 loop reads CSVGEGPEAFF. CDR3 DNA sequence: TGCAGCGTTGGGGAGGGGCCTGAAGCTTTCTTT. The gene calls are TRBV29-1 and TRBJ1-1; TRBD1 might be the D (5 bases). CDR1 and CDR2 (germline): SQVTM, ANQGSEA. The length of the CDR3 is 11 residues. V was cut by 4 bases and J by 6 bases, with 9 bases left in between.

This clonotype was observed a few times. The genes are TRBV28 and TRBJ2-7, with 8 bases fitting TRBD2. Unmatched junction bases numbered 7, after V lost 6 bases and J lost 0 bases. Per germline, CDR1 MDHEN and CDR2 SYDVKM. CDR3 length equals 15 residues. For the CDR3, the DNA is TGTGCCAGCAGCTATAGCGGGGCGAGCTCCTACGAGCAGTACTTC. It codes for CASSYSGASSYEQYF. Full variable domain (remainder filled in from reference TRBV28 and TRBJ2-7): DVKVTQSSRYLVKRTGEKVFLECVQDMDHENMFWYRQDPGLGLRLIYFSYDVKMKEKGDIPEGYSVSREKKERFSLILESASTNQTSMYLCASSYSGASSYEQYFGPGTRLTVT.

For this clonotype: The germline gene is not matched at one end of the junction; a read error may be the cause. The chain carries TRBV5-1 and TRBJ2-7; D uncertain. The CDR3 is 13 amino acids. CDR1 is SGHRS, CDR2 YFSETQ, per germline. In DNA, the CDR3 is TGCGCCGGCAGCCTCACGCGGTCCTACGAGCAGTACTTC. It codes for CAGSLTRSYEQYF.